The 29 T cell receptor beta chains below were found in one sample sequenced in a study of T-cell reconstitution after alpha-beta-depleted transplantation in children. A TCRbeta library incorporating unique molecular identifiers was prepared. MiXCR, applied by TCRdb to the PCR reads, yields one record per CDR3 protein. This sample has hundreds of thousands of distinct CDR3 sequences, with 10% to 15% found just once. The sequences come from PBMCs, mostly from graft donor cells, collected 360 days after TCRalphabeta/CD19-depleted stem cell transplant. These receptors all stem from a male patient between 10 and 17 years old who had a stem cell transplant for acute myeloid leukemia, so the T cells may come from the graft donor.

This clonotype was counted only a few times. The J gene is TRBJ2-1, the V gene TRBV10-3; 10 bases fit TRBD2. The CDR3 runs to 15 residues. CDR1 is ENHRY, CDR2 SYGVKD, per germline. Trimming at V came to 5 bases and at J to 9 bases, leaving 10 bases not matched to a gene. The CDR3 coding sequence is TGTGCCATCAGTTCCGAACTAGCGGGATTGAGTGAGCAGTTCTTC. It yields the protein CAISSELAGLSEQFF.

The CDR3 region is CASSQEGLAGGAWGSYNEQFF. For the CDR3, the DNA is TGTGCCAGCAGCCAAGAAGGGCTAGCGGGAGGAGCCTGGGGTTCTTACAATGAGCAGTTCTTC. The chain combines TRBV3-1 with TRBJ2-1, with 11 bases aligning to TRBD2. The CDR3 contains 21 residues. V was pared by 0 bases and J by 4 bases, with 17 bases of the junction left unmatched. Germline V lookup: CDR1 LGHDT, CDR2 YNNKEL (reference sequence).

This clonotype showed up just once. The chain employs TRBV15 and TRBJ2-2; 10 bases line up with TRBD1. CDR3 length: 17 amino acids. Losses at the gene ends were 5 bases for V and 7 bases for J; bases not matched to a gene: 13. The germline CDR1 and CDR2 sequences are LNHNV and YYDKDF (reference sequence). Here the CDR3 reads CATSSEDRGKVNGELFF. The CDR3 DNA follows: TGTGCCACCAGCTCCGAGGACAGGGGGAAGGTTAACGGGGAGCTGTTTTTT.

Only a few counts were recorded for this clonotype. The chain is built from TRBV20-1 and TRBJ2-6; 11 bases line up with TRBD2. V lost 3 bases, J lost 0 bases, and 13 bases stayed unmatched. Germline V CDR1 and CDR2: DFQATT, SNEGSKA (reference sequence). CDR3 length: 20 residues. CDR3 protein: CSASGVAGGRDFSGANVLTF. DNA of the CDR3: TGCAGTGCTAGCGGGGTAGCGGGAGGGAGGGACTTCTCTGGGGCCAACGTCCTGACTTTC.

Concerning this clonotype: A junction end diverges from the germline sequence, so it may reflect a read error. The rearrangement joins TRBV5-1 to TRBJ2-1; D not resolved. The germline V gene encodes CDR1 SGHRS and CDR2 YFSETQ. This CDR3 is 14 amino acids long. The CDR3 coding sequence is TGCGCCAGCAGCGCACGGAGCTCCTACAATGAGCAGATCTTC. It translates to CASSARSSYNEQIF.

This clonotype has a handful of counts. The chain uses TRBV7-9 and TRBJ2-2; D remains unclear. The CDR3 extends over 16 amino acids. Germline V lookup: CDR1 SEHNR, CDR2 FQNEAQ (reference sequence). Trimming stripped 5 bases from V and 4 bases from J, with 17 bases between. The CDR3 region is CASSPVIAHLTGELFF. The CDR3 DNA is TGTGCCAGCAGCCCCGTAATAGCCCATCTCACCGGGGAGCTGTTTTTT. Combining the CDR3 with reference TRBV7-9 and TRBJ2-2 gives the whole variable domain DTGVSQNPRHKITKRGQNVTFRCDPISEHNRLYWYRQTLGQGPEFLTYFQNEAQLEKSRLLSDRFSAERPKGSFSTLEIQRTEQGDSAMYLCASSPVIAHLTGELFFGEGSRLTVL.

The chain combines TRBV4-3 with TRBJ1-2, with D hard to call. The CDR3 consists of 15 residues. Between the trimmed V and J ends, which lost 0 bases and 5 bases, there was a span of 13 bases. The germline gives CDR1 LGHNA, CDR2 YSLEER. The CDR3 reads CASSQDYGFGYGYTF. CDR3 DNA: TGCGCCAGCAGCCAAGATTACGGGTTCGGGTATGGCTACACCTTC.

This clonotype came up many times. CDR3 in amino acids: CASSLSRDSGELFF. In nucleotides, the CDR3 is TGCGCCAGCAGCCTCTCCCGGGACAGCGGGGAGCTGTTTTTT. This rearrangement joins TRBV5-1 to TRBJ2-2, with 7 bases lining up with TRBD1. Germline loops: CDR1 SGHRS, CDR2 YFSETQ. The junction had 7 bases not matched to a gene; V was cut back by 4 bases and J by 7 bases. The CDR3 is 14 residues long.

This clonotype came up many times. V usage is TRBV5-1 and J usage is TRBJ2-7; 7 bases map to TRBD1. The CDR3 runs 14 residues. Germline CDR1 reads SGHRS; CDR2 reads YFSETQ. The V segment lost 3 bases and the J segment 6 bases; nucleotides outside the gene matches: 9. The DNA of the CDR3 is TGCGCCAGCAGCTCCACGACAGGGTGGATCGAGCAGTACTTC. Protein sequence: CASSSTTGWIEQYF. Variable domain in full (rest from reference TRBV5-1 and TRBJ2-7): KAGVTQTPRYLIKTRGQQVTLSCSPISGHRSVSWYQQTPGQGLQFLFEYFSETQRNKGNFPGRFSGRQFSNSRSEMNVSTLELGDSALYLCASSSTTGWIEQYFGPGTRLTVT.

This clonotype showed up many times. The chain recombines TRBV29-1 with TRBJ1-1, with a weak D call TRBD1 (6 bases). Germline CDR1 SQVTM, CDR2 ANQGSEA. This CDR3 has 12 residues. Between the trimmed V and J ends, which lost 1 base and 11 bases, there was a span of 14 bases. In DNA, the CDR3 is TGCAGCGTTGAAGTAGGGGGGCGAGGGGCTTTCTTT. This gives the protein CSVEVGGRGAFF.

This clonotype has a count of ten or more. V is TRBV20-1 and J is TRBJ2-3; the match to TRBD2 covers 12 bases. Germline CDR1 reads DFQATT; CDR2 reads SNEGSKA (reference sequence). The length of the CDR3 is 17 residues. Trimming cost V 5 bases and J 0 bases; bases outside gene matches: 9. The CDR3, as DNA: TGCAGTGCTTTCACTAGCGGGAGGCCTCCTAGCACAGATACGCAGTATTTT. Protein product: CSAFTSGRPPSTDTQYF.

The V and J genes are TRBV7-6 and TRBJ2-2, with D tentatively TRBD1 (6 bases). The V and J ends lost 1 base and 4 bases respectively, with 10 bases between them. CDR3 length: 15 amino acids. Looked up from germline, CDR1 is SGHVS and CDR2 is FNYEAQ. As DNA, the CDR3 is TGTGCCAGCAGCTTAGGGGGGACAAGCACCGGGGAGCTGTTTTTT. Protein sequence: CASSLGGTSTGELFF.

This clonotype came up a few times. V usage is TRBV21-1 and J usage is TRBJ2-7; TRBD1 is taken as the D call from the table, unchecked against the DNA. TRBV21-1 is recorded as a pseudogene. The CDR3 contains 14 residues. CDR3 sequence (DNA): TGTGCCCCGAAACAGGGGGCTGGTTCCTACGAGCAGTACTTC. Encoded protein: CAPKQGAGSYEQYF.

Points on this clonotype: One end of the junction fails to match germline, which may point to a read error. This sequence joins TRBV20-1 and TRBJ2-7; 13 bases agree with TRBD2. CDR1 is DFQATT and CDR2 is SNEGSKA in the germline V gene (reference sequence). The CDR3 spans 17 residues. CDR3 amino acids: CCARDGTSGTSVYEQYF. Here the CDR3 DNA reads TGCTGTGCTAGAGATGGGACTAGCGGGACCAGCGTCTACGAGCAGTACTTC.

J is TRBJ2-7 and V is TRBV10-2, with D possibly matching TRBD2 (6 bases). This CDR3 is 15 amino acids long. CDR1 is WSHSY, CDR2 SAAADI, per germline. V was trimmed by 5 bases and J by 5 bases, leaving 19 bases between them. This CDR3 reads CASSLLPGLRNEQYF. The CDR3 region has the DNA TGCGCCAGCAGTCTATTGCCGGGACTGCGCAACGAGCAGTACTTC.

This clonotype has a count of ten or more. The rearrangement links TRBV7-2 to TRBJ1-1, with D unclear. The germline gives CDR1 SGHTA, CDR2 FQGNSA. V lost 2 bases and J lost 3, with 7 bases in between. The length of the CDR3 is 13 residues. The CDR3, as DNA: TGTGCCAGCAGCTTAAAGGTAGACACTGAAGCTTTCTTT. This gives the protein CASSLKVDTEAFF.

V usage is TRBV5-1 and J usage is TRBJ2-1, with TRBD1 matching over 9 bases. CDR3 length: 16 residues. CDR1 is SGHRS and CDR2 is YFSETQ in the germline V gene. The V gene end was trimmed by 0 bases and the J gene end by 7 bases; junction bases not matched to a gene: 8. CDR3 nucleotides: TGCGCCAGCAGCTTGGACTGGACAGGGGCTTGGAATGAGCAGTTCTTC. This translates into CASSLDWTGAWNEQFF.

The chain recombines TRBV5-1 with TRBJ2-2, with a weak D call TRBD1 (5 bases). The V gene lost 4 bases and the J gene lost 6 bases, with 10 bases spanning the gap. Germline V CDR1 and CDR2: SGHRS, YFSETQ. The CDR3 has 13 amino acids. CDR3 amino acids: CASSPPTAGELFF. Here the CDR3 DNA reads TGCGCCAGCAGCCCCCCGACAGCCGGGGAGCTGTTTTTT. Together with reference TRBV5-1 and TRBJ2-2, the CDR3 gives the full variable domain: KAGVTQTPRYLIKTRGQQVTLSCSPISGHRSVSWYQQTPGQGLQFLFEYFSETQRNKGNFPGRFSGRQFSNSRSEMNVSTLELGDSALYLCASSPPTAGELFFGEGSRLTVL.

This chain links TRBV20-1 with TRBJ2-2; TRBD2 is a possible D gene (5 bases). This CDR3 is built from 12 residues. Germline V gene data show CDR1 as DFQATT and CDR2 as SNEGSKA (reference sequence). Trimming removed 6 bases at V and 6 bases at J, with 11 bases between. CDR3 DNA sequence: TGCAGTGCCAAGAGAGCGGCCGGGGAGCTGTTTTTT. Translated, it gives CSAKRAAGELFF.

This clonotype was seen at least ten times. CDR3 sequence: CASSLQGASSYNEQFF. The CDR3 nucleotides are TGCGCCAGCAGCCTACAGGGGGCGAGCTCCTACAATGAGCAGTTCTTC. This chain joins TRBV5-1 and TRBJ2-1; 9 nucleotides align to TRBD1. V shed 4 bases and J 0 bases; nucleotides not matched to a gene: 5. The CDR3 sequence is 16 residues long. Germline V lookup: CDR1 SGHRS, CDR2 YFSETQ.

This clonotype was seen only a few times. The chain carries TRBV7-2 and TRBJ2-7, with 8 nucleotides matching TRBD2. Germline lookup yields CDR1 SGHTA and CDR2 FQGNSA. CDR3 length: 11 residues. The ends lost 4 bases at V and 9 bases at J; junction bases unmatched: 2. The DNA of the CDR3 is TGTGCCAGCAGCTCGGGGGGGGTGCAGTACTTC. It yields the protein CASSSGGVQYF.

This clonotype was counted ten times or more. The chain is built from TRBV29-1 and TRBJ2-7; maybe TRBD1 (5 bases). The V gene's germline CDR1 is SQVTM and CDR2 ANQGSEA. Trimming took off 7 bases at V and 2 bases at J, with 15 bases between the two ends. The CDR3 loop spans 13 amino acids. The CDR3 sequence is CSARTRLTYEQYF. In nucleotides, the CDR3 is TGCAGCGCCCGGACACGTTTAACCTACGAGCAGTACTTC.

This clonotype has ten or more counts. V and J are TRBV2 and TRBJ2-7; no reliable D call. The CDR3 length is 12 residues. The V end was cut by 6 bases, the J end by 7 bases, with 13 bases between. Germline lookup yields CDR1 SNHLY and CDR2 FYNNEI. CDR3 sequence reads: CASSAGAREQYF. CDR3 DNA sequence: TGTGCCAGCAGCGCCGGTGCGAGAGAGCAGTACTTC.

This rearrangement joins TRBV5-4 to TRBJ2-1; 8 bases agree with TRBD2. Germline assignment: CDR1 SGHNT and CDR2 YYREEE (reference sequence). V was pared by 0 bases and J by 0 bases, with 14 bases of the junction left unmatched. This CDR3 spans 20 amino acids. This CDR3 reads CASSLGPGLEILSSYNEQFF. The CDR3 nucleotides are TGTGCCAGCAGCTTGGGTCCGGGACTAGAGATCCTTAGCTCCTACAATGAGCAGTTCTTC.

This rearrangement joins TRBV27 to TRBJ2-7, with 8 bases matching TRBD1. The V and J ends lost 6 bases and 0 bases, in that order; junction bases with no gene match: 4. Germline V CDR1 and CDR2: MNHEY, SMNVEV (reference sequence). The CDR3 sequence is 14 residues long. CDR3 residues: CASSRQGYSYEQYF. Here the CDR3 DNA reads TGTGCCAGCAGCAGACAGGGGTACTCCTACGAGCAGTACTTC.

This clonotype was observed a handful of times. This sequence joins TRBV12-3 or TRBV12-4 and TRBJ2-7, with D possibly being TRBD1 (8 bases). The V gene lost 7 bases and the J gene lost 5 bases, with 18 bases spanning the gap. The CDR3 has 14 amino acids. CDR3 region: CASTTTGGGHEQYF. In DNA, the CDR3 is TGTGCCAGCACCACCACAGGGGGAGGGCACGAGCAGTACTTC.

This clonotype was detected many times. In DNA form, the CDR3 reads TGTGCCATCACCCGGACAGGGTGGGACTATGGCTACACCTTC. It specifies CAITRTGWDYGYTF. V is TRBV10-3 and J is TRBJ1-2, with TRBD1 matching 8 bases. After removal of 7 bases from V and 3 bases from J, the junction contained 7 bases not matched to a gene. The CDR3 spans 14 residues. Looked up from germline, CDR1 is ENHRY and CDR2 is SYGVKD.

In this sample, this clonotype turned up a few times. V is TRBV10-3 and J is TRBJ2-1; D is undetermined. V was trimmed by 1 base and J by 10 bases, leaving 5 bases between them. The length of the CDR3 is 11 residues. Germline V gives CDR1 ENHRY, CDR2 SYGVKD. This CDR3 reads CAISELAEQFF. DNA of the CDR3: TGTGCCATCAGTGAGTTAGCAGAGCAGTTCTTC.

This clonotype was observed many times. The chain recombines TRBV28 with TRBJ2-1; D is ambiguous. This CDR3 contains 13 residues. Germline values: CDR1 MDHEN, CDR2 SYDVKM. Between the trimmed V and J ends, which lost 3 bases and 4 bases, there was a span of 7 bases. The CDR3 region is CASSLSRYNEQFF. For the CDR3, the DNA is TGTGCCAGCAGTTTGTCCAGATACAATGAGCAGTTCTTC.